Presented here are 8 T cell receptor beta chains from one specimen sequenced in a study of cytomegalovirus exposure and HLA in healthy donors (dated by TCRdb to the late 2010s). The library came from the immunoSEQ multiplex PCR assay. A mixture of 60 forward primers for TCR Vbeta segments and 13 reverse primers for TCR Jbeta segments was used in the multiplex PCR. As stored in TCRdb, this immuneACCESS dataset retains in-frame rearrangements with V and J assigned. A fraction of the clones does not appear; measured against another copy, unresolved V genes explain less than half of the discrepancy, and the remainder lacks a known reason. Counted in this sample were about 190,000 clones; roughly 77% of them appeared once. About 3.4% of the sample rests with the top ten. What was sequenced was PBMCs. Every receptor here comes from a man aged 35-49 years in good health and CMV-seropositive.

The CDR3 reads CASSKRTGWESPLHF. CDR3 coding DNA: TGTGCCAGCAGCAAGCGGACAGGGTGGGAGTCACCCCTCCACTTT. V and J are TRBV5-6 and TRBJ1-6, with 8 bases lining up with TRBD1. The CDR3 covers 15 residues. Germline-derived CDR1 and CDR2 are SGHDT and YYEEEE. The ends lost 4 bases at V and 10 bases at J; junction bases unmatched: 10.

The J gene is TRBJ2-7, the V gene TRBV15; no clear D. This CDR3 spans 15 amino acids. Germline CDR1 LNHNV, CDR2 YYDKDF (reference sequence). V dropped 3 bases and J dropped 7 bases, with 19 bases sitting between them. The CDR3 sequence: CATSRQPTTTREQYF. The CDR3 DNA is TGTGCCACCAGCAGGCAGCCCACTACTACTCGGGAGCAGTACTTC.

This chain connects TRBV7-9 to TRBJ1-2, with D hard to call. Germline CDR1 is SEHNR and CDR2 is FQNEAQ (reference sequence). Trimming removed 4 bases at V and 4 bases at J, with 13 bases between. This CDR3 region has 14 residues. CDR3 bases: TGTGCCAGCAGCTACAGACCGCGAGCCTATGGCTACACCTTC. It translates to CASSYRPRAYGYTF.

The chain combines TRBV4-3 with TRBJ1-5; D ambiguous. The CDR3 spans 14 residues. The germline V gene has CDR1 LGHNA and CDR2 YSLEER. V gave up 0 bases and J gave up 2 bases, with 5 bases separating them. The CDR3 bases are TGCGCCAGCAGCCAAGACTTTGGCAATCAGCCCCAGCATTTT. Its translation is CASSQDFGNQPQHF.

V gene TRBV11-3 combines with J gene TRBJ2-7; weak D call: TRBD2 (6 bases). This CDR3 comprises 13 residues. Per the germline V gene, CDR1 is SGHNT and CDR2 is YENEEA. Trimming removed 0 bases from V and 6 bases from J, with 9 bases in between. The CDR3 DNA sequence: TGTGCCAGCAGCTTAGATGGGGGGAGCGAGCAGTACTTC. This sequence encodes CASSLDGGSEQYF. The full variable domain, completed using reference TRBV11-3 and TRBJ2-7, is EAGVVQSPRYKIIEKKQPVAFWCNPISGHNTLYWYLQNLGQGPELLIRYENEEAVDDSQLPKDRFSAERLKGVDSTLKIQPAELGDSAVYLCASSLDGGSEQYFGPGTRLTVT.

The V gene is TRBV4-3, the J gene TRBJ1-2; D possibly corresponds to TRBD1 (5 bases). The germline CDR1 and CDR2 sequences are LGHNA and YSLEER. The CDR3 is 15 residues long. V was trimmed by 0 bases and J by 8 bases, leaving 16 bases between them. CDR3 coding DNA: TGCGCCAGCAGCCAAGATATTTGGGGGGGTAGAGGCTACACCTTC. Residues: CASSQDIWGGRGYTF.

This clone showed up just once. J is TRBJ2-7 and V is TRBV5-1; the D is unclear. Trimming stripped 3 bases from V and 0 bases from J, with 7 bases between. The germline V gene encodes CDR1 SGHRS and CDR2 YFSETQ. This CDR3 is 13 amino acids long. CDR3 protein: CASSSRSSYEQYF. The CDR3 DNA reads TGCGCCAGCAGCTCCCGGTCCTCCTACGAGCAGTACTTC.

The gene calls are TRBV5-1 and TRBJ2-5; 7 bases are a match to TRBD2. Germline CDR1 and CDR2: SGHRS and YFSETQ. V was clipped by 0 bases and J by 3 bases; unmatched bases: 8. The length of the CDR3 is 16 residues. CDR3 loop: CASSLAASGTKETQYF. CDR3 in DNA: TGCGCCAGCAGCTTGGCCGCTAGCGGAACTAAAGAGACCCAGTACTTC.